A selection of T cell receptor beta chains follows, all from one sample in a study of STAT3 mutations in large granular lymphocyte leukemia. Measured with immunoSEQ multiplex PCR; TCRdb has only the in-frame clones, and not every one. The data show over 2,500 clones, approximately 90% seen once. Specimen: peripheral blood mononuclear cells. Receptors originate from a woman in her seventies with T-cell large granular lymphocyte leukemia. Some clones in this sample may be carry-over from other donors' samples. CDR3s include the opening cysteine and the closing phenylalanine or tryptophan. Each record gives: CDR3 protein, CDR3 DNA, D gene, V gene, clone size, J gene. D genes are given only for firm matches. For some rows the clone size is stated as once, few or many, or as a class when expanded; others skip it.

CDR3 protein: CASSQWMAGGEQYF
CDR3 DNA: TGCGCCAGCAGCCAATGGATGGCGGGGGGCGAGCAGTACTTC
D gene: TRBD2
V gene: TRBV4-3
clone size: once
J gene: TRBJ2-7

CDR3 protein: CASSNRTGAGANVLTF
CDR3 DNA: TGTGCCAGCAGCAACAGGACAGGGGCCGGGGCCAACGTCCTGACTTTC
D gene: TRBD1
V gene: TRBV7-2
clone size: .
J gene: TRBJ2-6

CDR3 protein: CAWSRGTANYGYTF
CDR3 DNA: TGTGCCTGGAGCCGAGGGACTGCGAACTATGGCTACACCTTC
D gene: .
V gene: TRBV30
clone size: once
J gene: TRBJ1-2

CDR3 protein: CASSYTGVREQYF
CDR3 DNA: TGTGCCAGCAGTTATACAGGGGTGAGGGAGCAGTACTTC
D gene: TRBD1
V gene: TRBV6-5
clone size: .
J gene: TRBJ2-7

CDR3 protein: CASSMQGRTDTQYF
CDR3 DNA: TGTGCCAGTAGTATGCAGGGTCGCACAGATACGCAGTATTTT
D gene: .
V gene: TRBV19
clone size: .
J gene: TRBJ2-3

CDR3 protein: CASSGTTRGYGYTF
CDR3 DNA: TGTGCCAGTAGTGGGACTACAAGGGGGTATGGCTACACCTTC
D gene: .
V gene: TRBV19
clone size: .
J gene: TRBJ1-2

CDR3 protein: CALDGGTNEKLFF
CDR3 DNA: TGTGCCTTGGACGGAGGGACTAATGAAAAACTGTTTTTT
D gene: .
V gene: TRBV30
clone size: .
J gene: TRBJ1-4

CDR3 protein: CASSLRAGGDTQYF
CDR3 DNA: TGTGCCAGCAGCTTGCGAGCGGGGGGAGATACGCAGTATTTT
D gene: TRBD2
V gene: TRBV5-4
clone size: .
J gene: TRBJ2-3

CDR3 protein: CASSQGVTGEQYF
CDR3 DNA: TGCGCCAGCAGCCAAGGTGTCACAGGAGAGCAGTACTTC
D gene: .
V gene: TRBV4-1
clone size: .
J gene: TRBJ2-7

CDR3 protein: CASSGTGGFTEAFF
CDR3 DNA: TGTGCCAGCAGTGGGACAGGGGGCTTCACTGAAGCTTTCTTT
D gene: TRBD1
V gene: TRBV27
clone size: .
J gene: TRBJ1-1

CDR3 protein: CASSSDGPYGYTF
CDR3 DNA: TGTGCCAGCAGCTCAGACGGGCCCTATGGCTACACCTTC
D gene: .
V gene: TRBV7-2
clone size: .
J gene: TRBJ1-2

CDR3 protein: CAWGIGGGPGTDTQYF
CDR3 DNA: TGTGCCTGGGGGATTGGCGGGGGCCCCGGGACAGATACGCAGTATTTT
D gene: .
V gene: TRBV30
clone size: .
J gene: TRBJ2-3

CDR3 protein: CASSPAEDRGREQYF
CDR3 DNA: TGCGCCAGCAGCCCCGCCGAGGACAGGGGTCGGGAGCAGTACTTC
D gene: TRBD1
V gene: TRBV5-1
clone size: .
J gene: TRBJ2-7

CDR3 protein: CASSSQITYEQYF
CDR3 DNA: TGTGCCAGCAGTTCCCAGATAACCTACGAGCAGTACTTC
D gene: .
V gene: TRBV7-9
clone size: once
J gene: TRBJ2-7

CDR3 protein: CASSSTGTAGEQYF
CDR3 DNA: TGTGCCAGCAGTTCCACCGGGACAGCAGGAGAGCAGTACTTC
D gene: TRBD1
V gene: TRBV7-2
clone size: .
J gene: TRBJ2-7

CDR3 protein: CASSTWTGGIYSPLHF
CDR3 DNA: TGTGCCAGCAGCACCTGGACAGGGGGCATCTATTCACCCCTCCACTTT
D gene: TRBD1
V gene: TRBV5-6
clone size: .
J gene: TRBJ1-6

CDR3 protein: CAWSVGISGEKLFF
CDR3 DNA: TGTGCCTGGAGTGTAGGAATTTCGGGTGAAAAACTGTTTTTT
D gene: .
V gene: TRBV30
clone size: .
J gene: TRBJ1-4

CDR3 protein: CSVNSIYGYTF
CDR3 DNA: TGCAGCGTAAACAGCATCTATGGCTACACCTTC
D gene: .
V gene: TRBV29-1
clone size: .
J gene: TRBJ1-2

CDR3 protein: CASSLGTGEGEAFF
CDR3 DNA: TGTGCCAGCTCCCTCGGGACGGGAGAAGGTGAAGCTTTCTTT
D gene: .
V gene: TRBV18
clone size: .
J gene: TRBJ1-1

CDR3 protein: CAWSVGQRETSPLHF
CDR3 DNA: TGTGCCTGGAGTGTAGGTCAACGGGAAACTTCACCCCTCCACTTT
D gene: .
V gene: TRBV30
clone size: few
J gene: TRBJ1-6

CDR3 protein: CASSAVSGGLYEQYF
CDR3 DNA: TGTGCCAGCAGCGCCGTTTCGGGGGGGTTATACGAGCAGTACTTC
D gene: TRBD2
V gene: TRBV9
clone size: .
J gene: TRBJ2-7

CDR3 protein: CASSPGQPRTDTQYF
CDR3 DNA: TGTGCCAGCAGTCCGGGACAGCCCCGCACAGATACGCAGTATTTT
D gene: TRBD1
V gene: TRBV2
clone size: .
J gene: TRBJ2-3

CDR3 protein: CSASPGTVF
CDR3 DNA: TGCAGTGCTAGCCCCGGGACCGTCTTT
D gene: .
V gene: TRBV20-1
clone size: .
J gene: TRBJ1-1

CDR3 protein: CASSPTDRLNTEAFF
CDR3 DNA: TGCGCCAGCAGCCCTACCGACAGGCTGAACACTGAAGCTTTCTTT
D gene: .
V gene: TRBV4-3
clone size: .
J gene: TRBJ1-1

CDR3 protein: CASSWGLNTGELFF
CDR3 DNA: TGTGCCAGCAGCTGGGGGCTTAACACCGGGGAGCTGTTTTTT
D gene: .
V gene: TRBV5-4
clone size: once
J gene: TRBJ2-2

CDR3 protein: CATRDPSVYTF
CDR3 DNA: TGTGCCACAAGGGACCCGAGCGTCTACACCTTC
D gene: .
V gene: TRBV10-3
clone size: .
J gene: TRBJ1-2

CDR3 protein: CASSPQGGAGNNEQYF
CDR3 DNA: TGTGCCAGCTCACCCCAAGGGGGCGCCGGGAACAACGAGCAGTACTTC
D gene: TRBD1
V gene: TRBV18
clone size: .
J gene: TRBJ2-7

CDR3 protein: CASRHFTGVGNQPQHF
CDR3 DNA: TGTGCCAGCAGACATTTTACAGGGGTCGGGAATCAGCCCCAGCATTTT
D gene: TRBD1
V gene: TRBV6-6
clone size: once
J gene: TRBJ1-5

CDR3 protein: CASSEFSGGGAYEQYF
CDR3 DNA: TGTGCCAGCAGTGAGTTTAGCGGGGGGGGAGCCTACGAGCAGTACTTC
D gene: TRBD2
V gene: TRBV6-1
clone size: .
J gene: TRBJ2-7

CDR3 protein: CASSPPGPGDQPQHF
CDR3 DNA: TGTGCCAGCTCACCACCGGGCCCAGGGGATCAGCCCCAGCATTTT
D gene: .
V gene: TRBV18
clone size: .
J gene: TRBJ1-5

CDR3 protein: CATRTGNTEAFF
CDR3 DNA: TGTGCCACCCGGACAGGGAACACTGAAGCTTTCTTT
D gene: TRBD1
V gene: TRBV28
clone size: .
J gene: TRBJ1-1

CDR3 protein: CASIGGGAYEQYF
CDR3 DNA: TGTGCCAGCATAGGCGGGGGGGCCTACGAGCAGTACTTC
D gene: TRBD2
V gene: TRBV6-1
clone size: .
J gene: TRBJ2-7

CDR3 protein: CASSFHRAWAKNIQYF
CDR3 DNA: TGCGCCAGCAGCTTTCACAGGGCTTGGGCCAAAAACATTCAGTACTTC
D gene: .
V gene: TRBV5-1
clone size: .
J gene: TRBJ2-4

CDR3 protein: CAWRRGGLGTDTQYF
CDR3 DNA: TGTGCCTGGCGCCGGGGGGGCTTGGGCACAGATACGCAGTATTTT
D gene: TRBD2
V gene: TRBV30
clone size: .
J gene: TRBJ2-3

CDR3 protein: CASPKTEDSPLHF
CDR3 DNA: TGTGCCAGCCCCAAGACGGAGGATTCACCCCTCCACTTT
D gene: .
V gene: TRBV27
clone size: .
J gene: TRBJ1-6

CDR3 protein: CASVMGAQANTEAFF
CDR3 DNA: TGTGCCAGTGTAATGGGGGCACAGGCGAACACTGAAGCTTTCTTT
D gene: .
V gene: TRBV19
clone size: .
J gene: TRBJ1-1

CDR3 protein: CASSLSVSADTEAFF
CDR3 DNA: TGCGCCAGCAGCTTGAGTGTTAGCGCGGACACTGAAGCTTTCTTT
D gene: .
V gene: TRBV5-1
clone size: .
J gene: TRBJ1-1

CDR3 protein: CASSFTTGGDEQFF
CDR3 DNA: TGTGCCAGCAGCTTCACAACAGGGGGCGATGAGCAGTTCTTC
D gene: TRBD1
V gene: TRBV14
clone size: .
J gene: TRBJ2-1

CDR3 protein: CASSPRGLQETQYF
CDR3 DNA: TGTGCCAGCTCACCACGGGGTCTCCAAGAGACCCAGTACTTC
D gene: .
V gene: TRBV18
clone size: .
J gene: TRBJ2-5

CDR3 protein: CASSDRQVRYTEAFF
CDR3 DNA: TGTGCCAGCAGTGACCGACAGGTTCGATACACTGAAGCTTTCTTT
D gene: .
V gene: TRBV6-1
clone size: .
J gene: TRBJ1-1

CDR3 protein: CASSLLEVHQSYTF
CDR3 DNA: TGTGCCAGCAGCTTATTAGAGGTCCATCAGTCCTACACCTTC
D gene: .
V gene: TRBV7-9
clone size: .
J gene: TRBJ1-2